One sample yielded the 17 T cell receptor beta chains listed below, sequenced in a study of shared clonotypes between healthy human individuals. Positively selected for CCR7, the CD45RO-negative cells used as naive CD8 cells excluded terminally differentiated effector memory CD45RA+ cells. The protocol was immunoSEQ multiplex PCR, while the TCRdb copy is restricted to in-frame clones and leaves out a portion. The sample contains more than 2 million clones, just over 90% of which appear only once. Sequencing input: naive CD8+ T cells from PBMCs. These receptors came from a man younger than 35 in good health. Some clones in this sample may be carry-over from other donors' samples.

The genes are TRBV7-2 and TRBJ1-4, with a weak D call TRBD1 (6 bases). Per the germline V gene, CDR1 is SGHTA and CDR2 is FQGNSA. The germline V and J ends were trimmed by 0 bases and 5 bases, with 16 bases remaining between them. CDR3 length equals 17 residues. The CDR3 spells CASSLAMGHMINEKLFF. In DNA form, the CDR3 reads TGTGCCAGCAGCTTAGCCATGGGACACATGATCAATGAAAAACTGTTTTTT.

The chain recombines TRBV27 with TRBJ1-4, with a tentative D call TRBD1 (6 bases). From germline, CDR1 is MNHEY and CDR2 SMNVEV (reference sequence). V dropped 4 bases and J dropped 7 bases, with 25 bases sitting between them. This CDR3 region has 18 residues. In DNA, the CDR3 is TGTGCCAGCAGTTCCAAGTACTCATCAGGGGTTGAGAGTGAAAAACTGTTTTTT. Its translation: CASSSKYSSGVESEKLFF.

The chain is built from TRBV4-1 and TRBJ1-1; 7 positions agree with TRBD1. J gave up 0 bases and V 4 bases, and 8 bases lay outside the gene matches. This CDR3 is built from 16 residues. Germline V gene data show CDR1 as MGHRA and CDR2 as YSYEKL. The CDR3 DNA sequence: TGCGCCAGCAGCCTAGGGGACAGCCTCCTGAACACTGAAGCTTTCTTT. It codes for CASSLGDSLLNTEAFF.

This clone was detected once. This sequence joins TRBV4-3 and TRBJ2-7; 9 bases are a match to TRBD1. V dropped 1 base and J dropped 5; count of bases not matched to a gene: 6. The germline V gene has CDR1 LGHNA and CDR2 YSLEER. The CDR3 has 15 amino acids. CDR3 nucleotides: TGCGCCAGCAGCCAAGGGACAGGGGTTGGGAACGAGCAGTACTTC. This translates into CASSQGTGVGNEQYF.

J is TRBJ1-1 and V is TRBV10-3; D not resolved. Per germline, CDR1 ENHRY and CDR2 SYGVKD. The V end was cut by 5 bases, the J end by 0 bases, with 10 bases between. The CDR3 runs 14 residues. CDR3 sequence reads: CAISPSDVNTEAFF. As DNA, the CDR3 is TGTGCCATCAGTCCTTCGGACGTGAACACTGAAGCTTTCTTT.

This chain joins TRBV7-3 and TRBJ1-1, with D maybe TRBD1 (5 bases). The V gene's germline CDR1 is SGHTA and CDR2 FQGTGA. Trimming took 3 bases from V and 4 from J, leaving 15 bases between them. This CDR3 has 15 amino acids. CDR3 loop: CASSFGRPGGTEAFF. The CDR3 nucleotides are TGTGCCAGCAGCTTCGGGCGCCCGGGGGGCACTGAAGCTTTCTTT. The entire variable domain, with the rest obtained from reference TRBV7-3 and TRBJ1-1, is as follows: GAGVSQTPSNKVTEKGKYVELRCDPISGHTALYWYRQSLGQGPEFLIYFQGTGAADDSGLPNDRFFAVRPEGSVSTLKIQRTERGDSAVYLCASSFGRPGGTEAFFGQGTRLTVV.

The J gene is TRBJ2-7, the V gene TRBV7-6; 11 positions agree with TRBD1. The CDR3 has 15 residues. After removal of 2 bases from V and 6 bases from J, the junction contained 6 bases not matched to a gene. The germline CDR1 and CDR2 sequences are SGHVS and FNYEAQ. The CDR3 loop is CASSLSGTGGSEQYF. CDR3 DNA: TGTGCCAGCAGCTTATCGGGGACAGGGGGTAGCGAGCAGTACTTC.

This chain joins TRBV7-9 and TRBJ2-5; D is undetermined. The CDR3 is made up of 15 amino acids. Trimming shortened V by 0 bases and J by 5 bases, and 13 bases separated the two germline ends. CDR1 is SEHNR, CDR2 FQNEAQ, per germline (reference sequence). The CDR3 bases are TGTGCCAGCAGCTTAGCAGGGTCATGGACCGAGACCCAGTACTTC. Its translation: CASSLAGSWTETQYF.

The chain couples TRBV4-2 to TRBJ2-7; a possible D gene is TRBD1 (5 bases). Trimming took off 4 bases at V and 5 bases at J, with 15 bases between the two ends. This CDR3 contains 14 residues. CDR1 LGHNA and CDR2 YNFKEQ come from the germline V gene. CDR3 DNA: TGTGCCAGCAGCCCGGACACTTGGAGAAACGAGCAGTACTTC. This codes for CASSPDTWRNEQYF.

This clone was found once. This chain links TRBV2 with TRBJ2-1; 9 nucleotides match TRBD2. Germline assignment: CDR1 SNHLY and CDR2 FYNNEI. Losses at the gene ends were 3 bases for V and 7 bases for J; bases not matched to a gene: 7. This CDR3 is 15 amino acids long. The CDR3 protein is CASSDLLAGKNEQFF. As DNA, the CDR3 is TGTGCCAGCAGTGACTTGCTAGCGGGAAAGAATGAGCAGTTCTTC.

The chain has TRBV7-8 and TRBJ2-1; 7 nucleotides align to TRBD2. The CDR3 has 14 residues. Germline lookup yields CDR1 SGHVS and CDR2 FQNEAQ. The V and J ends lost 5 bases and 5 bases, in that order; junction bases with no gene match: 6. The CDR3 DNA reads as TGTGCCAGCAGCACTCGGACTAGTAACAATGAGCAGTTCTTC. This translates into CASSTRTSNNEQFF.

V is TRBV29-1 and J is TRBJ2-5; no reliable D call. Germline CDR1 SQVTM, CDR2 ANQGSEA. V shed 7 bases and J shed 7 bases, with 13 bases lying between them. The CDR3 consists of 11 residues. The CDR3 DNA reads as TGCAGCGACCGAGCACCGGCGACCCAGTACTTC. Its protein product is CSDRAPATQYF.

This rearrangement joins TRBV7-9 to TRBJ1-4; D ambiguous. There are 17 residues in the CDR3. Per the germline V gene, CDR1 is SEHNR and CDR2 is FQNEAQ (reference sequence). Deletions cut 4 bases from V and 7 bases from J, with 22 bases between. The DNA of the CDR3 is TGTGCCAGCAGCTCGTACGAGGGCGCGAGTTTTGGTGAAAAACTGTTTTTT. Amino acid sequence: CASSSYEGASFGEKLFF.

The genes are TRBV4-3 and TRBJ2-7; maybe TRBD2 (5 bases). Germline V gene sequence: CDR1 LGHNA, CDR2 YSLEER. Trimming pared 1 base from V and 3 bases from J, leaving 13 bases between. There are 15 residues in the CDR3. The CDR3 is CASSQGASRDYEQYF. CDR3 in DNA: TGCGCCAGCAGCCAAGGAGCTAGCAGAGACTACGAGCAGTACTTC.

The chain uses TRBV7-2 and TRBJ2-3, with D perhaps TRBD1 (6 bases). V lost 7 bases and J 1 base, leaving 12 bases between the germline ends. This CDR3 contains 14 residues. Germline V gene data show CDR1 as SGHTA and CDR2 as FQGNSA. The CDR3, as DNA: TGTGCCAGCACACAGGGCAGGGGCACAGATACGCAGTATTTT. Protein: CASTQGRGTDTQYF. The variable domain in full, with the rest retrieved from reference TRBV7-2 and TRBJ2-3, is GAGVSQSPSNKVTEKGKDVELRCDPISGHTALYWYRQSLGQGLEFLIYFQGNSAPDKSGLPSDRFSAERTGGSVSTLTIQRTQQEDSAVYLCASTQGRGTDTQYFGPGTRLTVL.

This chain joins TRBV7-9 and TRBJ1-2; D not resolved. V was pared by 0 bases and J by 5 bases, with 22 bases between. CDR3 length: 18 residues. Germline V gene data show CDR1 as SEHNR and CDR2 as FQNEAQ (reference sequence). CDR3 coding DNA: TGTGCCAGCAGCTTAGCTTTCATTGTCGGCGGACCACCATATGGCTACACCTTC. This codes for CASSLAFIVGGPPYGYTF.

The V call is TRBV5-6, the J call TRBJ2-5; D may be TRBD1 or TRBD2 (6 bases each). The V gene lost 2 bases and the J gene lost 5 bases, with 22 bases spanning the gap. Germline V gene lookup returns CDR1 SGHDT and CDR2 YYEEEE. This CDR3 spans 17 amino acids. The chain's CDR3 is CASSFGSGWGALETQYF. The CDR3 region has the DNA TGTGCCAGCAGCTTCGGTAGTGGTTGGGGGGCGTTGGAGACCCAGTACTTC. Together with reference TRBV5-6 and TRBJ2-5, the CDR3 gives the full variable domain: DAGVTQSPTHLIKTRGQQVTLRCSPKSGHDTVSWYQQALGQGPQFIFQYYEEEERQRGNFPDRFSGHQFPNYSSELNVNALLLGDSALYLCASSFGSGWGALETQYFGPGTRLLVL.